This T cell receptor (beta chain) was retrieved from a study of tumor-infiltrating lymphocytes in primary liver carcinoma. Total RNA amounting to 500 ng was the source from which TCR beta cDNA was made with a constant-region primer. Researchers made the TCR beta libraries by running three nested multiplex PCR rounds with slightly modified ARM-PCR. The first two PCR rounds used TRBV1-TRBV30 forward primers with a C-beta reverse primer, around 10 cycles each. TCRdb reanalysed the multiplex PCR reads using MiXCR and keeps one entry per CDR3 protein. This table has 110,000 or so distinct CDR3 sequences, about four fifths appearing once. Points on this clonotype: At one boundary the junction diverges from the germline segment, which might be a read error.

There are 14 residues in the CDR3. In germline, CDR1 is SGHDN, CDR2 FVKESK. Co-extracted RNA and DNA came from roughly 20-30 mg of unsorted bulk tissue. This receptor was taken from a man aged 40-49 years with primary liver carcinoma and hepatitis B virus infection. The chain combines TRBV14 with TRBJ1-1; unclear D gene. The sequenced sample was liver tumor tissue from sampling region 3. Subset in this sample: tumor region T3, left-lateral pole. Written as DNA, the CDR3 is TGTGCCAGCTGCCAAGCAGATTTCAACACTGAAGCTTTCTTT. The encoded protein is CASCQADFNTEAFF. The full variable domain, with the rest looked up from reference TRBV14 and TRBJ1-1, is EAGVTQFPSHSVIEKGQTVTLRCDPISGHDNLYWYRRVMGKEIKFLLHFVKESKQDESGMPNNRFLAERTGGTYSTLKVQPAELEDSGVYFCASCQADFNTEAFFGQGTRLTVV.